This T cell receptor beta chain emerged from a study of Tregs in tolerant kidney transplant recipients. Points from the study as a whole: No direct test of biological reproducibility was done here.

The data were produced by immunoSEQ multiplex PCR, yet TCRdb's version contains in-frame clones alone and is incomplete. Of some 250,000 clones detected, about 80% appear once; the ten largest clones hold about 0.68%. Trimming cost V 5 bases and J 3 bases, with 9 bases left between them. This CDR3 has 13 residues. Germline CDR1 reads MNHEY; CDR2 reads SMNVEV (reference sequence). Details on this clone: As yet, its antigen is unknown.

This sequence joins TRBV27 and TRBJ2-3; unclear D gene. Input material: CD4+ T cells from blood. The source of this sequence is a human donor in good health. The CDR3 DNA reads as TGTGCCAGCAGTCCCTTGGGGACAGATACGCAGTATTTT. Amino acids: CASSPLGTDTQYF.